This TCR beta chain came from a study of beta chain features in type 1 diabetes. V was pared by 0 bases and J by 4 bases, with 14 bases between. The germline V gene encodes CDR1 SGHVS and CDR2 FNYEAQ. This CDR3 contains 16 residues. A few counts support this clone. Reverse transcribing all isolated RNA meant expressed TCRB transcripts were sequenced. The data were produced by immunoSEQ multiplex PCR, yet TCRdb's version contains in-frame clones alone and is incomplete. The sample has 900,000 or so clones, 15% to 20% seen once. The receptor's source is a woman aged 18-29 years in good health. Sequenced: naive CD4+ T cells from blood. The rearrangement links TRBV7-6 to TRBJ2-3; D gene ambiguous. CDR3 coding DNA: TGTGCCAGCAGCTTAGCGTGGGAAGGGTCGTCAGATACGCAGTATTTT. Translating gives CASSLAWEGSSDTQYF.